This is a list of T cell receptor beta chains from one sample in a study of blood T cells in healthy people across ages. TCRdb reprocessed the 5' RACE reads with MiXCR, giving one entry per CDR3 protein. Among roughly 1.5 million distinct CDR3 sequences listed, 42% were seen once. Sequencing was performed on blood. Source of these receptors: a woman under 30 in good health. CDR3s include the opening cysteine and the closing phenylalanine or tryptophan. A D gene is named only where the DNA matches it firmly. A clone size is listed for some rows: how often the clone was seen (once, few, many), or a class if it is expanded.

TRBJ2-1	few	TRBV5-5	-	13	TGTGCCAGCAGCTTGAGTGATAAGAATGAGCAGTTCTTC	CASSLSDKNEQFF
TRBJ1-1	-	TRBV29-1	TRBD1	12	TGCAGCTTCAGACAGGGTGGCACTGAAGCTTTCTTT	CSFRQGGTEAFF
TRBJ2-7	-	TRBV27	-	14	TGTGCCAGCAGTTTACGGGAGAGGGGCTACGAGCAGTACTTC	CASSLRERGYEQYF
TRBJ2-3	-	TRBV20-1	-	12	TGCAGTGCTACAGACCTGAGGGATCCGCAGTATTTT	CSATDLRDPQYF
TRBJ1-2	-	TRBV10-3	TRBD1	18	TGTGCCATCAGTGAGTCCCCTCCCAGGGGGATAATTAACTATGGCTACACCTTC	CAISESPPRGIINYGYTF
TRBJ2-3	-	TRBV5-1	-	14	TGCGCCAGCAGCTTGACCCCCGGCACAGATACGCAGTATTTT	CASSLTPGTDTQYF
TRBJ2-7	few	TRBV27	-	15	TGTGCCAGCAGTTTATGGGACCGTAGCTCCTACGAGCAGTACTTC	CASSLWDRSSYEQYF
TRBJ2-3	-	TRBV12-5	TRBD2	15	TGTGCTAGTGGTTTGGTACCCACGGGAGGGGGTACGCAGTATTTT	CASGLVPTGGGTQYF
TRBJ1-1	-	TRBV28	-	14	TGTGCCAGCGTCGCACCCGCGGGGAACACTGAAGCTTTCTTT	CASVAPAGNTEAFF
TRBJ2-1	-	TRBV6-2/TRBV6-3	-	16	TGTGCCAGCAGTTACTCTGGGACGGCGATCTACAATGAGCAGTTCTTC	CASSYSGTAIYNEQFF
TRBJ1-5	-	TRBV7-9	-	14	TGTGCCAACAGCCCCGACAGAGGAAATCAGCCCCAGCATTTT	CANSPDRGNQPQHF
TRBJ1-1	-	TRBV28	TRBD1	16	TGTGCCAGTCACGGGACAGTTGGGTGGTGGGACACTGAAGCTTTCTTT	CASHGTVGWWDTEAFF
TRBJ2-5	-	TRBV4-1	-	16	TGCGCCAGCAGCCAAGTCACGACTACGAGGCGAGAGACCCAGTACTTC	CASSQVTTTRRETQYF
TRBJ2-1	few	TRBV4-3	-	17	TGCGCCAGCAGCCAAGAGAGAAGCGCGGCTAGCTGGGCTGAGCAGTTCTTC	CASSQERSAASWAEQFF
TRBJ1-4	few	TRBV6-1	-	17	TGTGCCAGCAGTAGCGGCCCTGGGCGGAGTCAAAATGAAAAACTGTTTTTT	CASSSGPGRSQNEKLFF
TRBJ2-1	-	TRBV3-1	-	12	TGTGCCAGCAGCCATTTACTCAATGAGCAGTTCTTC	CASSHLLNEQFF
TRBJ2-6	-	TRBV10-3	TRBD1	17	TGTGCCATCAGCCCGGGACAGGATTTCTCTGGGGCCAACGTCCTGACTTTC	CAISPGQDFSGANVLTF
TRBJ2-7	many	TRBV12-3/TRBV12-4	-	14	TGTGCCAGCAGTTTCGGGACACTCACCTACGAGCAGTACTTC	CASSFGTLTYEQYF
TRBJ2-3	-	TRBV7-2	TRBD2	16	TGTGCCAGCAGCTGGGGGGGAATCTCTAGCACAGATACGCAGTATTTT	CASSWGGISSTDTQYF
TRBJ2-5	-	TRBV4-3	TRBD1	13	TGCGCCAGCGCCCTTACAGGGGAGAATGAGCAGTACTTC	CASALTGENEQYF
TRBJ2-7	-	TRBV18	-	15	TGTGCCAGCTCACCACCGGTTACAGGCCCTTACGAGCAGTACTTC	CASSPPVTGPYEQYF
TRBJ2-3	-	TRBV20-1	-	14	TGCAGTGCCCCGACTGGCATACGCACAGATACGCAGTATTTT	CSAPTGIRTDTQYF
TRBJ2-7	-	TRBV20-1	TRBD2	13	TGCAGTGCGGGGGAGGGCTCCTACAATGAGCAGTACTTC	CSAGEGSYNEQYF
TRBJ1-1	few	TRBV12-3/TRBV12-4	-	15	TGTGCCAGCAGGACGAACCGGGCACTGGACACTGAAGCTTTCTTT	CASRTNRALDTEAFF
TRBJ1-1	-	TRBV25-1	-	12	TGTGCCAGCAATAGCGGGGGAGAGGTAGCTTTCTTT	CASNSGGEVAFF
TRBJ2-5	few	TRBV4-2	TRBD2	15	TGTGCCAGCAGCCAATCGGGAGCGGGACAAGAGACCCAGTACTTC	CASSQSGAGQETQYF
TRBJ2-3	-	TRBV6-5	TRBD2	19	TGTGCCAGCAGTTACTCGACGGTCCGACTAGCGGGAGGGACAGATACGCAGTATTTT	CASSYSTVRLAGGTDTQYF
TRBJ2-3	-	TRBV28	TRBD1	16	TGTGCCAGCAGTTTCTCCGGGACAGCGAAGCCAGATACGCAGTATTTT	CASSFSGTAKPDTQYF
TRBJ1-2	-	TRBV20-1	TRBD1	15	TGCAGTGCCAACCACCCCACAGGGGGCAGGTATGGCTACACCTTC	CSANHPTGGRYGYTF
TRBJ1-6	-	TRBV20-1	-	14	TGCAGTGCCAACCCGGGGTATTACGGCTCACCCCTCCACTTT	CSANPGYYGSPLHF
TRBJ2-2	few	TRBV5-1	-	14	TGCGCCAGCAGCTTGCTAGAACAAACCGGGGAGCTGTTTTTT	CASSLLEQTGELFF
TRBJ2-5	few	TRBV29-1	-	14	TGCAGCGCCTCGGACCCCGCATTAGGAGAGACCCAGTACTTC	CSASDPALGETQYF
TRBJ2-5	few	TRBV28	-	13	TGTGCCAGCAGAACCCTCCCGGTGGAGACCCAGTACTTC	CASRTLPVETQYF
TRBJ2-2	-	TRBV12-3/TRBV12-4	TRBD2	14	TGTGCCAGCAGTTCCGGACTAGCAACCGGGGAGCTGTTTTTT	CASSSGLATGELFF
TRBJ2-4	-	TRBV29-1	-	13	TGCAGCGTTGCCCGGGACTTGGGGAACATTCAGTACTTC	CSVARDLGNIQYF
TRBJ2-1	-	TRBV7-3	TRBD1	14	TGTGCCAGCAGCAAGGACAGGGTCGGCAATGAGCAGTTCTTC	CASSKDRVGNEQFF
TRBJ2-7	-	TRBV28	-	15	TGTGCCAGCAGAACTGCGGGACATTTAAACTACGAGCAGTACTTC	CASRTAGHLNYEQYF
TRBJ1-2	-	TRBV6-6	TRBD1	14	TGTGCCAGCAGTGTGGGGACAGGGGGAGGTGGCTACACCTTC	CASSVGTGGGGYTF
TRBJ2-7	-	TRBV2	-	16	TGTGCCAGCAGTGGGATCGGACAGAGCTCCTACAATGAGCAGTACTTC	CASSGIGQSSYNEQYF
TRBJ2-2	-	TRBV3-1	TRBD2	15	TGTGCCAGCGGCGGGGGTCCCGCGAACACCGGGGAGCTGTTTTTT	CASGGGPANTGELFF
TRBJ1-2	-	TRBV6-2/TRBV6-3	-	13	TGTGCCAGCGCACGGGATGCTAACTATGGCTACACCTTC	CASARDANYGYTF
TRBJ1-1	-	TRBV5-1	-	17	TGCGCCAGCAGCTTGTTTCAGTTCAGTCCGACGAACACTGAAGCTTTCTTT	CASSLFQFSPTNTEAFF
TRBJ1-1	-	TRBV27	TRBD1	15	TGTGCCAGCAGAAGGACAGGGGTTATGAACACTGAAGCTTTCTTT	CASRRTGVMNTEAFF
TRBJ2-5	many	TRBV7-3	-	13	TGTGCCAGCAGCTTACTCAGGGGAGAGACCCAGTACTTC	CASSLLRGETQYF
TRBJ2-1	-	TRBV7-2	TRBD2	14	TGTGCCAGCAATAGGGTGGCGGGGGACAATGAGCAGTTCTTC	CASNRVAGDNEQFF
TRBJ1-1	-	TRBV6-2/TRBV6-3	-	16	TGTGCCAGCAGTTACGCGTATGGATCTGTGAACACTGAAGCTTTCTTT	CASSYAYGSVNTEAFF
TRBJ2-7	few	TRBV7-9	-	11	TGTGCCAGTCGGAAGGGTTACGAGCAGTACTTC	CASRKGYEQYF
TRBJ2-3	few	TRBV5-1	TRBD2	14	TGCGCCAGCCAACTAGCGGGGGTAAAAAATACGCAGTATTTT	CASQLAGVKNTQYF
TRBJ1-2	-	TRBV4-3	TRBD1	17	TGCGCCAGCAGCCAAGGACCTACAGGGGGCTTTAACTATGGCTACACCTTC	CASSQGPTGGFNYGYTF
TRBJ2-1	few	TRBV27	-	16	TGTGCCAGCAGAACCCTTCGGGGGAGCTCCTACAATGAGCAGTTCTTC	CASRTLRGSSYNEQFF
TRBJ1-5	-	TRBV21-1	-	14	TGTGCCAGCAGCGCGGCAAAAGGTTTTCAGCCCCAGCATTTT	CASSAAKGFQPQHF
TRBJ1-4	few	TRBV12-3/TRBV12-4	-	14	TGTGCCAGCAGTGCGCAGAGTATGAATGAAAAACTGTTTTTT	CASSAQSMNEKLFF
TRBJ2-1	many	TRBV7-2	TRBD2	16	TGTGCCAGCAGCGTAACTAGCGGGAGCTCCTACAATGAGCAGTTCTTC	CASSVTSGSSYNEQFF
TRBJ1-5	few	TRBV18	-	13	TGTGCCAGCTCAGCAGATACCGTTCAGCCCCAGCATTTT	CASSADTVQPQHF
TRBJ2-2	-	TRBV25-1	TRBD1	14	TGTGCCAGCACGGGACAGGGGAACACCGGGGAGCTGTTTTTT	CASTGQGNTGELFF